This T cell receptor (beta chain) came from a study of beta chain features in type 1 diabetes. To note about this clone: Its target is not known.

Study outcomes and limitations: TCRB CDR3s from Type 1 diabetes patients were moderately but significantly shorter in all four CD4+ subsets.

Via CD45RO/CCR7/CD25/CD127/CD95/CD27, cells of the CD4+ naive, central memory, regulatory and stem cell-like memory subsets were sorted. Expressed TCRB transcripts got sequenced, as all isolated RNA was reverse transcribed. Clones were sequenced by immunoSEQ multiplex PCR, and TCRdb holds only the in-frame ones, with some missing. Of about 47,000 clones listed, roughly 45% are singletons. This CDR3 has 13 amino acids. In germline, CDR1 is SNHLY, CDR2 FYNNEI. The V gene lost 7 bases and the J gene lost 3 bases, with 10 bases spanning the gap. V and J are TRBV2 and TRBJ1-3; TRBD1 might be the D (6 bases). Source material: stem cell memory CD4+ T cells from blood. The sequence was collected from a man under 40 with type 1 diabetes. CDR3 DNA sequence: TGTGCCAGCAATTCAGGGGATGGAAACACCATATATTTT. This codes for CASNSGDGNTIYF.